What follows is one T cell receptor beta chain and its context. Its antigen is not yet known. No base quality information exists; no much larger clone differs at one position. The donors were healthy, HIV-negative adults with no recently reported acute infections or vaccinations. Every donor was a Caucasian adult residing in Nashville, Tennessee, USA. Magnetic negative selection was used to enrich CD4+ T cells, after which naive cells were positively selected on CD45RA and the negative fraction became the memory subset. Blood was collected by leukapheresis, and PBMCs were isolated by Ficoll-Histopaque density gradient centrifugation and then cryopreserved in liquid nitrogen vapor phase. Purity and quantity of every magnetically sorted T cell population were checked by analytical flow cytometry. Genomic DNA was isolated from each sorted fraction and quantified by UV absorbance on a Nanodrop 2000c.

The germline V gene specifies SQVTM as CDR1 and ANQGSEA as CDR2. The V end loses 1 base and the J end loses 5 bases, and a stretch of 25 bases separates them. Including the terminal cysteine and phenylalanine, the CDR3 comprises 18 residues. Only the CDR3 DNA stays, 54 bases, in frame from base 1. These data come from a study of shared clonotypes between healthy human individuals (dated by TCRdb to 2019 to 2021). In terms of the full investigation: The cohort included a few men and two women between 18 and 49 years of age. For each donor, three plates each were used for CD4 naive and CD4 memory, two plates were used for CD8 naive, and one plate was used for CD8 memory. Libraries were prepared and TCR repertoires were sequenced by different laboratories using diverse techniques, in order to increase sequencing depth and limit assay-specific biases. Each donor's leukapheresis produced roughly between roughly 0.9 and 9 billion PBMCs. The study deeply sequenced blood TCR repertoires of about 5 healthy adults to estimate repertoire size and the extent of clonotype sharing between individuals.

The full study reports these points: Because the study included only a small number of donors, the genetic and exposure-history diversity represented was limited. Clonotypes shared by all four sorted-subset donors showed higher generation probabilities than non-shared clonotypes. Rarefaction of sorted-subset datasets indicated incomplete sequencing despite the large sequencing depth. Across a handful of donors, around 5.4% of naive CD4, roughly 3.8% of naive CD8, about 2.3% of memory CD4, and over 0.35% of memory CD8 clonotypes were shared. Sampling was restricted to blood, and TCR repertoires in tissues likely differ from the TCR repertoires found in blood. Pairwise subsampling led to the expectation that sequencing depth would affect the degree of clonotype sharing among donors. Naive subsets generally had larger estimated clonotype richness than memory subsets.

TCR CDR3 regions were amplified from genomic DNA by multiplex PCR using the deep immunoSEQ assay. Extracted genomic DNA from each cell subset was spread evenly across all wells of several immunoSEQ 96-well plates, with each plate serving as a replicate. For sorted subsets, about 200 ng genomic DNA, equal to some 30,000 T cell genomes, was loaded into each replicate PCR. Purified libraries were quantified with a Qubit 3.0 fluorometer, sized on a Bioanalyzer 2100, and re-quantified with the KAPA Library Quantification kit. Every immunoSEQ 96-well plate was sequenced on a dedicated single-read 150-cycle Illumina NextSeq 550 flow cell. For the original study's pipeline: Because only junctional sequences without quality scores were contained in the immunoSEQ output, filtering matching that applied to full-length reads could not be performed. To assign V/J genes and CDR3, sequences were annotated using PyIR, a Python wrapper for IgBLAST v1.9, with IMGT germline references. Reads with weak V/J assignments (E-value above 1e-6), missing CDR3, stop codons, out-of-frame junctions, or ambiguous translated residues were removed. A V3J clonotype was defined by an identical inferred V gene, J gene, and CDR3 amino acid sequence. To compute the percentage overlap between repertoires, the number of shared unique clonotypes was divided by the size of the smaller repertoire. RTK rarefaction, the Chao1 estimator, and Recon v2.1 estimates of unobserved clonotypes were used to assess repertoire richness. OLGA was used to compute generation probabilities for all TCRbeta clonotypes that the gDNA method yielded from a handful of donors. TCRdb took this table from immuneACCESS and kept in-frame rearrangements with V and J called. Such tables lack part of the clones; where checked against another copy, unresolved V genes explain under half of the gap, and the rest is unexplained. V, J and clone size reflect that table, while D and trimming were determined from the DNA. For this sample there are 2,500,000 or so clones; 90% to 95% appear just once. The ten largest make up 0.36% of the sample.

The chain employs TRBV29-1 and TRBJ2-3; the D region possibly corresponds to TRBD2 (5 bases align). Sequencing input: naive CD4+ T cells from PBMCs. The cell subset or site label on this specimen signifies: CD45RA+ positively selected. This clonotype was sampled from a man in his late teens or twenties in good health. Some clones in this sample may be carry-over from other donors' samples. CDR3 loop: CSVEVPGRSGPRVDTQYF. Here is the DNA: TGCAGCGTTGAAGTCCCGGGTAGAAGCGGCCCCCGAGTAGATACGCAGTATTTT.